This TCR beta chain was sequenced in a study of T cells in Graves' hyperthyroidism and ophthalmopathy. Researchers took RNA transcripts and amplified the TCR beta CDR3 regions from them. First-round RT-PCR of the TCR CDR3 relied on the HTBI primer set. TCRdb called the multiplex PCR reads again in MiXCR, with one record for every CDR3 protein. Of about 200,000 distinct CDR3 sequences in the sample, under 20% were seen once. Unmatched junction bases numbered 4, after V lost 7 bases and J lost 3 bases. Germline-derived CDR1 and CDR2 are SQVTM and ANQGSEA. The CDR3 totals 12 residues. In this sample, this clonotype turned up many times.

This chain connects TRBV29-1 to TRBJ2-7; 9 bases agree with TRBD1. This sequence was found in a man aged 45-65 years with Graves' hyperthyroidism. The sequenced material came from blood. The CDR3 coding sequence is TGCAGCGCTGACAGGGGGATCTACGAGCAGTACTTC. Translated, it gives CSADRGIYEQYF.